The next 13 T cell receptor beta chains were all read from a single sample in a study of vaccination effects on CD4 cells after COVID-19. With the ViraFEST assay, the study expanded antigen-specific CD4+ T cells using viral peptide pools, then sequenced them. Investigators separated out CD4+ T cells once approximately 9 days of culture had passed. Participants were given two doses of BNT162b2 or mRNA-1273 vaccine. Using immunoSEQ multiplex PCR, the repertoire was profiled, and TCRdb retains in-frame clones only, with some absent. Of fewer than 40,000 clones in the sample, around 80% are singletons; the top ten hold less than 2%. No cognate antigen is known for these TCRs. Material: CD4+ T cells from PBMCs cultured with HCoV-NL63 spike peptides, obtained after COVID-19 vaccination. The receptors originated from a human donor who received a COVID-19 vaccine. Some clones in this sample may be carry-over from other donors' samples.

V usage is TRBV6-1 and J usage is TRBJ1-5, with D tentatively TRBD1 (5 bases). This CDR3 is built from 14 residues. Germline V gene data show CDR1 as MNHNS and CDR2 as SASEGT. V was shortened by 2 bases and J by 7 bases, with 12 bases between the two germline ends. The CDR3 coding sequence is TGTGCCAGCAGTGAACAGCAGGGAGGGCAGCCCCAGCATTTT. The encoded protein is CASSEQQGGQPQHF.

V and J are TRBV5-1 and TRBJ2-1; 12 bases fit TRBD2. CDR1 and CDR2 (germline): SGHRS, YFSETQ. The CDR3 has 14 amino acids. J gave up 6 bases and V 4 bases, and 2 bases lay outside the gene matches. The CDR3 bases are TGCGCCAGCAGCGCTAGCGGGGGGGCCAATGAGCAGTTCTTC. Translating it yields CASSASGGANEQFF.

The chain combines TRBV6-2 or TRBV6-3 with TRBJ1-5, with D uncertain. CDR3 length: 15 residues. In germline, CDR1 is MNHEY, CDR2 SVGEGT. Trimming removed 6 bases from V and 1 base from J, with 13 bases in between. CDR3 in DNA: TGTGCCAGCAGCCCACATAATCCAAGCAATCAGCCCCAGCATTTT. This codes for CASSPHNPSNQPQHF.

This chain links TRBV2 with TRBJ2-2; tentatively, D is TRBD2 (6 bases). CDR3 length: 16 amino acids. The germline CDR1 and CDR2 sequences are SNHLY and FYNNEI. Trimming pared 8 bases from V and 3 bases from J, leaving 19 bases between. CDR3 amino acids: CASRSPGLAHTGELFF. The CDR3 DNA is TGTGCCAGCCGATCCCCGGGGCTAGCGCACACCGGGGAGCTGTTTTTT.

The J gene is TRBJ1-6, the V gene TRBV11-3; the D gene is possibly TRBD1 (6 bases). The CDR3 totals 13 residues. Trimming took off 5 bases at V and 7 bases at J, with 9 bases between the two ends. The germline gives CDR1 SGHNT, CDR2 YENEEA. The CDR3 DNA sequence: TGTGCCAGCAGCCTCGACAGGAATTCACCCCTCCACTTT. It is translated as CASSLDRNSPLHF.

V is TRBV24-1 and J is TRBJ2-3, with a possible D match to TRBD1 (5 bases). The germline gives CDR1 KGHDR, CDR2 SFDVKD. There are 14 residues in the CDR3. Deletions cut 5 bases from V and 0 bases from J, with 8 bases between. The CDR3 is CATSAAGSTDTQYF. DNA for the CDR3: TGTGCCACCAGTGCAGCAGGGAGCACAGATACGCAGTATTTT.

V usage is TRBV6-6 and J usage is TRBJ2-1; TRBD2 matches 11 bases. Trimming cost V 4 bases and J 5 bases; bases outside gene matches: 4. This CDR3 comprises 15 residues. The germline V gene encodes CDR1 MNHNY and CDR2 SVGAGI (reference sequence). The CDR3 region is CASSFTSGGNNEQFF. For the CDR3, the DNA is TGTGCCAGCAGTTTCACTAGCGGGGGCAACAATGAGCAGTTCTTC.

J is TRBJ1-1 and V is TRBV21-1; the D segment call TRBD1 is taken from the table without a DNA check. TRBV21-1 corresponds to a pseudogene. The CDR3 runs 14 residues. The CDR3 DNA is TGTGCCAAACCGAACAGGGGGCAGAACACTGAAGCTTTCTTT. Amino acid sequence: CAKPNRGQNTEAFF.

V is TRBV30 and J is TRBJ1-1; the D gene is possibly TRBD1 (6 bases). Germline CDR1 and CDR2: GTSNPN and SVGIG (reference sequence). The CDR3 extends over 13 amino acids. V lost 5 bases and J 4 bases, leaving 14 bases between the germline ends. CDR3 protein: CAWDVQGGTEAFF. CDR3 DNA sequence: TGTGCCTGGGATGTACAGGGTGGCACTGAAGCTTTCTTT.

This clone is a singleton in its sample. The V and J genes are TRBV7-2 and TRBJ2-2; D remains ambiguous. Trimming shortened V by 5 bases and J by 7 bases, and 11 bases separated the two germline ends. Germline CDR1 reads SGHTA; CDR2 reads FQGNSA. The CDR3 has 13 amino acids. CDR3: CASSTPRVGELFF. CDR3 DNA sequence: TGTGCCAGCAGCACTCCACGGGTCGGGGAGCTGTTTTTT.

This rearrangement joins TRBV2 to TRBJ1-5; TRBD1 agrees at 11 bases. This CDR3 has 17 amino acids. CDR1 is SNHLY, CDR2 FYNNEI, per germline. V lost 6 bases and J lost 6; bases outside the gene matches: 13. CDR3 DNA: TGTGCCAGCAGCCACGAGGGTGGGACAGGGGGATTTCAGCCCCAGCATTTT. This sequence encodes CASSHEGGTGGFQPQHF. Supplemented by reference TRBV2 and TRBJ1-5, the full variable domain reads EPEVTQTPSHQVTQMGQEVILRCVPISNHLYFYWYRQILGQKVEFLVSFYNNEISEKSEIFDDQFSVERPDGSNFTLKIRSTKLEDSAMYFCASSHEGGTGGFQPQHFGDGTRLSIL.

This chain uses TRBV5-1 with TRBJ1-2, with D unresolved. The V end was cut by 4 bases, the J end by 6 bases, with 16 bases between. CDR1 and CDR2 (germline): SGHRS, YFSETQ. This CDR3 has 14 residues. The CDR3 sequence is CASSPRTGGHGYTF. Written as DNA, the CDR3 is TGCGCCAGCAGCCCCCGTACGGGAGGGCATGGCTACACCTTC.

The chain combines TRBV7-3 with TRBJ2-7; 7 bases agree with TRBD1. There are 15 residues in the CDR3. Germline V gene sequence: CDR1 SGHTA, CDR2 FQGTGA. V shed 8 bases, J shed 0 bases, and the junction held 10 bases outside the gene matches. CDR3 in DNA: TGTGCCAGCCCCTTCTCAGGGGGTTCCTCCTACGAGCAGTACGTC. It specifies CASPFSGGSSYEQYV.